Here is one T cell receptor (beta chain) with its context. Its specificity is unknown. These data are taken from a study of T cell responses to AZD1222 COVID-19 vaccine. Profiled with immunoSEQ multiplex PCR; TCRdb holds only in-frame clones, not every one. The sample records roughly 100,000 clones, around 90% being singletons. Second-dose schedules of about 4 or about 12 weeks were combined. J lost 0 bases, V lost 0 bases, and 3 bases had no gene match. CDR3 size: 16 residues. From germline, CDR1 is SGHAT and CDR2 FQNNGV. Findings and limits, study-wide: At baseline, seropositivity was found in only six AZD1222 recipients. The donor group comprised mostly white British people and more females; the analysis possibly underestimated clonal diversity.

This TCR was recovered from an adult who received the AZD1222 COVID-19 vaccine. V and J are TRBV11-2 and TRBJ2-7; 9 bases match TRBD2. This material consisted of peripheral blood, taken 28 days after the second AZD1222 dose. This CDR3 reads CASSLDLRGGSYEQYF. CDR3 nucleotide sequence: TGTGCCAGCAGCTTAGACTTGCGGGGGGGCTCCTACGAGCAGTACTTC.